The 9 T cell receptor beta chains given below trace back to one sample, sequenced in a study of read filtering for tumor transcriptome and immune sequencing. The library was built from 400 to 500 ng RNA with molecular barcoded adaptors for alpha/delta and beta/gamma chains. Each CDR3 protein gets one entry after TCRdb re-called the reads with MiXCR. The sample includes 93,000 or so distinct CDR3 sequences, about a fifth of them seen just once. The sequenced sample was a population of CD138-negative cells sorted from bone marrow. The receptor set was obtained from a donor at least 40 years old with multiple myeloma.

There are many counts of this clonotype. The CDR3 is CASRGYNEQFF. The CDR3 DNA is TGCGCCAGCAGGGGGTACAATGAGCAGTTCTTC. This sequence joins TRBV5-1 and TRBJ2-1; D is undetermined. Germline V gives CDR1 SGHRS, CDR2 YFSETQ. The CDR3 consists of 11 residues. The V gene lost 5 bases and the J gene lost 4 bases, with 4 bases spanning the gap.

Of note for this clonotype: A read error may be the cause here, since a much bigger clone is one base away. This chain connects TRBV6-6 to TRBJ2-7; the D is unclear. The CDR3 consists of 15 residues. Looked up from germline, CDR1 is MNHNY and CDR2 is SVGAGI (reference sequence). This CDR3 reads CAGSPKVSIAYEQYF. The CDR3 bases are TGTGCCGGCAGTCCCAAGGTGTCGATCGCCTACGAGCAGTACTTC.

This clonotype was seen once. A much more abundant neighbour one base away suggests this may be a read error. This chain connects TRBV29-1 to TRBJ1-1; D is undetermined. The germline V gene encodes CDR1 SQVTM and CDR2 ANQGSEA. The CDR3 length is 11 residues. Deletions cut 6 bases from V and 1 base from J, with 6 bases between. The CDR3 DNA sequence: TGCAGCGTCCGGCCGAACACTGAAGCTTTCTTT. Its translation is CSVRPNTEAFF.

This clonotype was picked up many times. The genes are TRBV2 and TRBJ1-1; 10 bases match TRBD1. Losses at the gene ends were 3 bases for V and 6 bases for J; bases not matched to a gene: 1. In germline, CDR1 is SNHLY, CDR2 FYNNEI. This CDR3 is built from 13 residues. CDR3 coding DNA: TGTGCCAGCAGTGACGACAGGGGGCCTGAAGCTTTCTTT. Translating it yields CASSDDRGPEAFF.

This clonotype was recorded many times. The chain joins TRBV7-6 to TRBJ1-6; D remains ambiguous. The CDR3 is made up of 13 amino acids. The germline V gene encodes CDR1 SGHVS and CDR2 FNYEAQ. V shed 1 base and J shed 7 bases, with 5 bases lying between them. For the CDR3, the DNA is TGTGCCAGCAGCTTAGAGCAGAATTCACCCCTCCACTTT. Protein: CASSLEQNSPLHF.

In its sample, this clonotype was seen a few times. The V call is TRBV7-9, the J call TRBJ2-3; D not resolved. V was shortened by 4 bases and J by 2 bases, with 10 bases between the two germline ends. CDR3 length: 14 amino acids. Per the germline V gene, CDR1 is SEHNR and CDR2 is FQNEAQ (reference sequence). CDR3 residues: CASSSPAATDTQYF. For the CDR3, the DNA is TGTGCCAGCAGCTCCCCGGCGGCCACAGATACGCAGTATTTT.

This clonotype was seen repeatedly, ten times or more. The CDR3 sequence is CASSRSQGAYNEQFF. The CDR3 bases are TGCGCCAGCAGCCGATCCCAGGGGGCGTACAATGAGCAGTTCTTC. The chain carries TRBV5-1 and TRBJ2-1; 8 nucleotides agree with TRBD1. V lost 4 bases to trimming and J lost 4 bases; unmatched junction nucleotides: 7. Germline loops: CDR1 SGHRS, CDR2 YFSETQ. This CDR3 has 15 amino acids. Full variable domain (outside the CDR3, taken from reference TRBV5-1 and TRBJ2-1): KAGVTQTPRYLIKTRGQQVTLSCSPISGHRSVSWYQQTPGQGLQFLFEYFSETQRNKGNFPGRFSGRQFSNSRSEMNVSTLELGDSALYLCASSRSQGAYNEQFFGPGTRLTVL.

This clonotype was picked up many times. The chain has TRBV29-1 and TRBJ2-7, with 8 bases that match TRBD1. CDR3 length equals 12 residues. Trimming took 7 bases from V and 2 from J; bases not matched to a gene: 4. Germline V gene lookup returns CDR1 SQVTM and CDR2 ANQGSEA. The CDR3 coding sequence is TGCAGCGCCAGGACAGGGACCTACGAGCAGTACTTC. As protein: CSARTGTYEQYF.

A few counts support this clonotype. The chain employs TRBV15 and TRBJ1-3; a weak D match, TRBD1 (5 bases). This CDR3 has 15 residues. CDR1 is LNHNV, CDR2 YYDKDF, per germline (reference sequence). With 0 bases removed from V and 3 bases from J, the gap between germline ends came to 9 bases. This chain's CDR3 is CATSRDRAFGNTIYF. As DNA, the CDR3 is TGTGCCACCAGCAGAGACAGGGCCTTTGGAAACACCATATATTTT. The complete variable domain, with remaining parts taken from reference TRBV15 and TRBJ1-3, reads DAMVIQNPRYQVTQFGKPVTLSCSQTLNHNVMYWYQQKSSQAPKLLFHYYDKDFNNEADTPDNFQSRRPNTSFCFLDIRSPGLGDTAMYLCATSRDRAFGNTIYFGEGSWLTVV.